This entry describes one T cell receptor beta chain. The data are from a study of shared clonotypes between healthy human individuals. The method was immunoSEQ multiplex PCR; TCRdb's version includes in-frame clones alone and lacks a portion of them. The sample carries 300,000 or so clones, approximately 79% recorded once. Germline CDR1 SNHLY, CDR2 FYNNEI. The V end lost 6 bases, the J end lost 4 bases, and 9 bases lay between the germline ends. CDR3 size: 13 residues. The sample taken for sequencing was memory CD4+ T cells sorted from blood. Subset indicated: CD45RA-negative fraction. The J gene is TRBJ2-2, the V gene TRBV2, with TRBD1 as a possible D gene (6 bases). The source is a man aged 25 to 40 in good health. As DNA, the CDR3 is TGTGCCAGCAGGCAGACAGGCACCGGGGAGCTGTTTTTT. Protein sequence: CASRQTGTGELFF.